Listed here are 23 T cell receptor beta chains from one sample, sequenced in a study of T cells in Graves' hyperthyroidism and ophthalmopathy. TCR beta CDR3 regions were amplified from RNA. An initial round of RT-PCR targeting the TCR CDR3 relied on the HTBI primer set. TCRdb recomputed calls from the multiplex PCR reads with MiXCR, one row per CDR3 protein. The profile shows hundreds of thousands of distinct CDR3 sequences, over 11% of them singletons. Sequencing was carried out using blood. The receptors shown here come from a man between 50 and 59 years old with Graves' ophthalmopathy.

The rearrangement joins TRBV7-9 to TRBJ2-7; TRBD1 aligns across 8 bases. The junction had 8 bases not matched to a gene; V was cut back by 5 bases and J by 2 bases. CDR1 is SEHNR and CDR2 is FQNEAQ in the germline V gene (reference sequence). This CDR3 spans 15 amino acids. CDR3 region: CASSARGQGAYEQYF. The CDR3 DNA follows: TGTGCCAGCAGCGCCCGCGGACAGGGAGCCTACGAGCAGTACTTC.

This clonotype was picked up many times. The rearrangement uses TRBV30 and TRBJ1-5, with D unresolved. Germline CDR1 GTSNPN, CDR2 SVGIG (reference sequence). The V end lost 5 bases, the J end lost 0 bases, and 11 bases lay between the germline ends. The CDR3 is 14 residues long. CDR3 DNA sequence: TGTGCCTGGGCTGTCAGTATTAGCAATCAGCCCCAGCATTTT. It specifies CAWAVSISNQPQHF.

This clonotype has more than one count but fewer than ten. This chain joins TRBV6-1 and TRBJ2-1; a weak D match, TRBD2 (7 bases). Germline CDR1 and CDR2: MNHNS and SASEGT. The CDR3 spans 15 residues. Trimming cost V 6 bases and J 7 bases, with 19 bases left between them. The CDR3 DNA follows: TGTGCCAGCAGAACGGGTCCCAAGGGGGGGAATGAGCAGTTCTTC. Its translation: CASRTGPKGGNEQFF.

The CDR3 here is CASMGAVNEKLFF. In DNA form, the CDR3 reads TGTGCCAGCATGGGGGCGGTTAATGAAAAACTGTTTTTT. This chain connects TRBV6-2 or TRBV6-3 to TRBJ1-4; a weak D match, TRBD1 (6 bases). The germline V and J ends were trimmed by 7 bases and 4 bases, with 10 bases remaining between them. From germline, CDR1 is MNHEY and CDR2 SVGEGT. CDR3 length: 13 residues.

This clonotype was recorded a few times. The CDR3 loop is CARDGYQETQYF. The DNA of the CDR3 is TGCGCCAGAGACGGGTACCAAGAGACCCAGTACTTC. The chain couples TRBV5-1 to TRBJ2-5; D unclear. This CDR3 region has 12 residues. Germline lookup yields CDR1 SGHRS and CDR2 YFSETQ. Trimming cost V 8 bases and J 0 bases, with 8 bases left between them.

This clonotype was detected many times. The rearrangement uses TRBV29-1 and TRBJ2-1; TRBD2 might be the D (6 bases). The CDR3 is made up of 11 amino acids. In germline, CDR1 is SQVTM, CDR2 ANQGSEA. With 4 bases removed from V and 10 bases from J, the gap between germline ends came to 11 bases. In nucleotides, the CDR3 is TGCAGCGTTGTGGACTACCTAGAGCAGTTCTTC. Its translation: CSVVDYLEQFF.

At least ten counts were recorded for this clonotype. The gene calls are TRBV4-1 and TRBJ1-2; D gene ambiguous. The ends were cut back, 0 bases at V and 3 bases at J, with 5 bases in the middle. The CDR3 is 13 residues long. From germline, CDR1 is MGHRA and CDR2 YSYEKL. The CDR3 loop is CASSQDRYYGYTF. The DNA of the CDR3 is TGCGCCAGCAGCCAAGACAGGTACTATGGCTACACCTTC.

This chain joins TRBV12-3 or TRBV12-4 and TRBJ2-7; the match to TRBD1 covers 9 bases. The CDR3 totals 15 residues. V shed 3 bases and J 5 bases; nucleotides not matched to a gene: 8. This chain's CDR3 is CASSLTGQGIHEQYF. CDR3 sequence (DNA): TGTGCCAGCAGTTTGACGGGACAGGGTATCCACGAGCAGTACTTC.

This clonotype came up many times. V and J are TRBV2 and TRBJ2-5, with 9 bases that match TRBD2. The CDR3 covers 15 residues. V shed 3 bases, J shed 2 bases, and the junction held 4 bases outside the gene matches. CDR1 and CDR2 (germline): SNHLY, FYNNEI. CDR3 protein: CASSEASGNQETQYF. The CDR3, as DNA: TGTGCCAGCAGTGAGGCTAGCGGGAATCAAGAGACCCAGTACTTC.

This clonotype was counted between two and nine times. This chain links TRBV3-1 with TRBJ2-4; the D call may be TRBD1 or TRBD2 (5 bases each). Germline-derived CDR1 and CDR2 are LGHDT and YNNKEL (reference sequence). The V gene lost 4 bases and the J gene lost 9 bases, with 16 bases spanning the gap. The CDR3 sequence is 14 residues long. The CDR3 is CASSPGTRPGIQYF. In nucleotides, the CDR3 is TGTGCCAGCAGCCCGGGGACCCGACCTGGCATTCAGTACTTC.

The chain joins TRBV20-1 to TRBJ1-6; D gene ambiguous. The V end lost 3 bases, the J end lost 6 bases, and 9 bases lay between the germline ends. This CDR3 region has 13 residues. Germline-derived CDR1 and CDR2 are DFQATT and SNEGSKA (reference sequence). Here the CDR3 reads CSASRSVNSPLHF. In DNA form, the CDR3 reads TGCAGTGCTAGTCGTAGCGTTAATTCACCCCTCCACTTT.

This clonotype was observed at least ten times. The chain has TRBV13 and TRBJ2-7; perhaps TRBD2 as D (6 bases). This CDR3 has 13 residues. Per the germline V gene, CDR1 is PRHDT and CDR2 is FYEKMQ (reference sequence). V dropped 5 bases and J dropped 5 bases, with 13 bases sitting between them. The CDR3 spells CASSRGTSNEQYF. CDR3 nucleotides: TGTGCCAGCAGCCGCGGGACGTCGAACGAGCAGTACTTC.

Many counts were recorded for this clonotype. The chain recombines TRBV12-5 with TRBJ2-3, with 10 bases identical to TRBD2. CDR1 is LGHNT and CDR2 is FRNRAP in the germline V gene. The CDR3 consists of 14 residues. With V trimmed by 6 bases and J by 4 bases, 4 bases remained unmatched. The CDR3 protein is CASGTGLASDTQYF. CDR3 coding DNA: TGTGCTAGTGGCACGGGACTAGCGTCAGATACGCAGTATTTT. Together with reference TRBV12-5 and TRBJ2-3, the CDR3 gives the full variable domain: DARVTQTPRHKVTEMGQEVTMRCQPILGHNTVFWYRQTMMQGLELLAYFRNRAPLDDSGMPKDRFSAEMPDATLATLKIQPSEPRDSAVYFCASGTGLASDTQYFGPGTRLTVL.

This clonotype was picked up many times. This chain connects TRBV5-8 to TRBJ2-7, with TRBD1 as a possible D gene (6 bases). Germline V gene data show CDR1 as SGHTS and CDR2 as YDEGEE. The CDR3 loop spans 12 amino acids. The ends were cut back, 7 bases at V and 3 bases at J, with 11 bases in the middle. CDR3 loop: CASAKGVYEQYF. The DNA for the CDR3 is TGTGCCAGCGCTAAGGGGGTCTACGAGCAGTACTTC.

This clonotype was recorded many times. This chain joins TRBV15 and TRBJ2-1; 12 bases map to TRBD2. This CDR3 comprises 18 residues. J lost 5 bases, V lost 1 base, and 9 bases had no gene match. The germline CDR1 and CDR2 sequences are LNHNV and YYDKDF (reference sequence). CDR3 coding DNA: TGTGCCACCAGCAGAGTTTCTAGCGGGAGGGCCGGCCACAATGAGCAGTTCTTC. Translation: CATSRVSSGRAGHNEQFF.

To note about this clonotype: This may come from a read error, since a much larger clone is one base off. The CDR3 sequence: CASSPTGAGISGETQYF. CDR3 DNA sequence: TGTGCCAGCAGCCCAACAGGAGCCGGGATTAGCGGAGAGACCCAGTACTTC. This rearrangement joins TRBV7-6 to TRBJ2-5, with D maybe TRBD2 (6 bases). From germline, CDR1 is SGHVS and CDR2 FNYEAQ. Deletions cut 5 bases from V and 4 bases from J, with 23 bases between. The CDR3 covers 17 residues.

This clonotype was detected ten times or more. This CDR3 reads CASGGFDSEAFF. The CDR3 nucleotides read TGTGCCAGCGGGGGGTTCGATTCTGAAGCTTTCTTT. This chain uses TRBV3-1 with TRBJ1-1; maybe TRBD1 (5 bases). Trimming shortened V by 8 bases and J by 6 bases, and 13 bases separated the two germline ends. Germline V lookup: CDR1 LGHDT, CDR2 YNNKEL (reference sequence). The CDR3 spans 12 residues. Full variable domain (outside the CDR3, taken from reference TRBV3-1 and TRBJ1-1): DTAVSQTPKYLVTQMGNDKSIKCEQNLGHDTMYWYKQDSKKFLKIMFSYNNKELIINETVPNRFSPKSPDKAHLNLHINSLELGDSAVYFCASGGFDSEAFFGQGTRLTVV.

Many counts were recorded for this clonotype. The chain carries TRBV30 and TRBJ1-3; D gene unclear. The CDR3 contains 14 residues. The V gene's germline CDR1 is GTSNPN and CDR2 SVGIG (reference sequence). The V end was cut by 1 base, the J end by 0 bases, with 7 bases between. CDR3 loop: CAWSEVFSGNTIYF. As DNA, the CDR3 is TGTGCCTGGAGTGAGGTGTTCTCTGGAAACACCATATATTTT. Complete variable domain (other parts from reference TRBV30 and TRBJ1-3): SQTIHQWPATLVQPVGSPLSLECTVEGTSNPNLYWYRQAAGRGLQLLFYSVGIGQISSEVPQNLSASRPQDRQFILSSKKLLLSDSGFYLCAWSEVFSGNTIYFGEGSWLTVV.

This clonotype has at least ten counts. The rearrangement links TRBV30 to TRBJ2-1; D is possibly TRBD1 (5 bases). Germline V gene data show CDR1 as GTSNPN and CDR2 as SVGIG (reference sequence). Deletions cut 2 bases from V and 0 bases from J, with 11 bases between. This CDR3 is built from 15 residues. CDR3: CAWSRDSSSYNEQFF. Written as DNA, the CDR3 is TGTGCCTGGAGTCGAGACAGCAGCTCCTACAATGAGCAGTTCTTC.

The rearrangement uses TRBV12-3 or TRBV12-4 and TRBJ2-6; tentative D call: TRBD1 (6 bases). This CDR3 has 15 amino acids. Trimming removed 7 bases from V and 2 bases from J, with 12 bases in between. The CDR3 sequence: CASTWGRAGANVLTF. As DNA, the CDR3 is TGTGCCAGCACATGGGGGCGGGCTGGGGCCAACGTCCTGACTTTC.

This clonotype appeared a few times. V is TRBV9 and J is TRBJ1-5; D is perhaps TRBD1 (5 bases). The CDR3 sequence is 13 residues long. Per germline, CDR1 SGDLS and CDR2 YYNGEE. V was clipped by 4 bases and J by 16 bases, with 21 bases between them. CDR3 DNA: TGTGCCAGCAGCACAAGACCCCAGGACACCCCACATTTT. Translated, it gives CASSTRPQDTPHF.

This clonotype was observed at least ten times. The CDR3 nucleotides are TGTGCCAGCAGGGGGACTAGCGGGGGAGGAGAGACCCAGTACTTC. Its translation: CASRGTSGGGETQYF. V gene TRBV11-2 combines with J gene TRBJ2-5; 14 positions match TRBD2. CDR3 length: 15 amino acids. Germline V lookup: CDR1 SGHAT, CDR2 FQNNGV. V was pared by 6 bases and J by 4 bases, with 4 bases of the junction left unmatched.

The chain recombines TRBV6-9 with TRBJ2-2; TRBD2 matches at 9 bases. Germline values: CDR1 MNHGY, CDR2 SVAAGI. The V gene end was trimmed by 4 bases and the J gene end by 6 bases; junction bases not matched to a gene: 6. CDR3 length: 15 residues. The CDR3 region has the DNA TGTGCCAGCAGTTGGGAGCGGGAGGTCTCCGGGGAGCTGTTTTTT. This gives the protein CASSWEREVSGELFF.